Each of the 20 T cell receptor beta chains below was sequenced from the same sample in a study of blood T cell repertoires in COVID-19. Some clones are missing from TCRdb's copy, which holds only in-frame ones; the method was immunoSEQ multiplex PCR. The data contain 90,000 or so clones, 72% of them singletons. Specimen: peripheral blood. All receptors derive from a woman of 80 years or more with acute or convalescent COVID-19.

The chain recombines TRBV4-1 with TRBJ2-7, with 13 bases matching TRBD2. V dropped 2 bases and J dropped 2; count of bases not matched to a gene: 12. Germline lookup yields CDR1 MGHRA and CDR2 YSYEKL. CDR3 length equals 19 residues. In DNA, the CDR3 is TGCGCCAGCAGCCAAAGGACTAGCGGGGGAGACCCGAGCCCCTACGAGCAGTACTTC. Encoded protein: CASSQRTSGGDPSPYEQYF.

The chain carries TRBV4-2 and TRBJ1-2; 10 bases fit TRBD1. This CDR3 contains 14 residues. From germline, CDR1 is LGHNA and CDR2 YNFKEQ. Trimming at V came to 4 bases and at J to 6 bases, leaving 5 bases not matched to a gene. The DNA of the CDR3 is TGTGCCAGCAGCCTGGACAGGGGGAAACATGGCTACACCTTC. Translated, it gives CASSLDRGKHGYTF.

The chain has TRBV7-2 and TRBJ1-2; 9 bases align to TRBD1. V gave up 5 bases and J gave up 7 bases; unmatched junction bases: 14. The germline V gene has CDR1 SGHTA and CDR2 FQGNSA. This CDR3 comprises 16 residues. The CDR3 is CASSLSPGTGTGGYTF. For the CDR3, the DNA is TGTGCCAGCAGCCTAAGTCCCGGGACAGGGACTGGTGGCTACACCTTC.

The gene calls are TRBV27 and TRBJ2-2; D may be TRBD1 (6 bases). The CDR3 runs 19 residues. Germline V gene sequence: CDR1 MNHEY, CDR2 SMNVEV (reference sequence). Between the trimmed V and J ends, which lost 0 bases and 8 bases, there was a span of 25 bases. The CDR3: CASSLSGWDLRGQTGELFF. CDR3 coding DNA: TGTGCCAGCAGTTTATCTGGGTGGGATTTGAGGGGACAAACAGGGGAGCTGTTTTTT.

The chain uses TRBV12-3 or TRBV12-4 and TRBJ1-5; the D is unclear. The V end lost 2 bases, the J end lost 3 bases, and 2 bases lay between the germline ends. The CDR3 loop spans 12 amino acids. The CDR3 sequence is CASSLLNQPQHF. The CDR3, as DNA: TGTGCCAGCAGTTTACTCAATCAGCCCCAGCATTTT.

About this clone itself: An end of the junction differs from the germline gene, which may be a read error. J is TRBJ1-1 and V is TRBV5-8; D unresolved. Germline lookup yields CDR1 SGHTS and CDR2 YDEGEE. The CDR3 has 10 residues. CDR3 coding DNA: TGTGCCAGCAGCTCTTTGGGCTCTTACTTT. Its translation is CASSSLGSYF. Combining the CDR3 with reference TRBV5-8 and TRBJ1-1 gives the whole variable domain EAGVTQSPTHLIKTRGQQATLRCSPISGHTSVYWYQQALGLGLQFLLWYDEGEERNRGNFPPRFSGRQFPNYSSELNVNALELEDSALYLCASSSLGSYFGQGTRLTVV.

This clone came up a few times. This chain links TRBV7-3 with TRBJ2-3; 7 bases map to TRBD1. The CDR3 is 11 amino acids. Trimming removed 4 bases from V and 8 bases from J; junction bases left unmatched: 0. The germline gives CDR1 SGHTA, CDR2 FQGTGA. Here the CDR3 DNA reads TGTGCCAGCAGCTCAGGGGGTACGCAGTATTTT. Protein: CASSSGGTQYF.

This sequence joins TRBV18 and TRBJ1-2; tentatively, D is TRBD1 (6 bases). The length of the CDR3 is 15 residues. V lost 3 bases and J 4 bases, leaving 15 bases between the germline ends. Looked up from germline, CDR1 is KGHSH and CDR2 is LQKENI. The CDR3 region has the DNA TGTGCCAGCTCACCTACGAACAGGGCTAGCTATGGCTACACCTTC. It specifies CASSPTNRASYGYTF.

This chain connects TRBV9 to TRBJ1-2; tentatively, D is TRBD1 (5 bases). V was cut by 0 bases and J by 7 bases, with 13 bases left in between. The CDR3 spans 14 residues. Germline V lookup: CDR1 SGDLS, CDR2 YYNGEE. CDR3: CASSVDSGYFGYTF. DNA of the CDR3: TGTGCCAGCAGCGTAGATTCAGGGTATTTTGGCTACACCTTC.

This chain connects TRBV2 to TRBJ1-1, with D unresolved. In germline, CDR1 is SNHLY, CDR2 FYNNEI. The CDR3 loop spans 15 amino acids. V lost 7 bases and J 0 bases, leaving 15 bases between the germline ends. This chain's CDR3 is CASNGLSSMNTEAFF. The CDR3, as DNA: TGTGCCAGCAATGGCCTTTCATCCATGAACACTGAAGCTTTCTTT.

This chain links TRBV5-1 with TRBJ2-1, with 12 bases aligning to TRBD2. CDR3 length equals 15 residues. Looked up from germline, CDR1 is SGHRS and CDR2 is YFSETQ. J lost 5 bases, V lost 4 bases, and 4 bases had no gene match. CDR3: CASSILAGGHNEQFF. DNA of the CDR3: TGCGCCAGCAGCATACTAGCGGGGGGTCACAATGAGCAGTTCTTC.

The rearrangement joins TRBV19 to TRBJ2-7; D gene ambiguous. V was clipped by 4 bases and J by 5 bases, with 15 bases between them. Germline CDR1 reads LNHDA; CDR2 reads SQIVND (reference sequence). The CDR3 spans 14 residues. The DNA for the CDR3 is TGTGCCAGTAGTAACCTTGGCAGGTCCGACGAGCAGTACTTC. This codes for CASSNLGRSDEQYF.

The CDR3 region has the DNA TGTGCCAGCAGCTTAGTGAGTGAGCAGTTCTTC. It is translated as CASSLVSEQFF. This chain joins TRBV5-6 and TRBJ2-1; D gene unclear. V dropped 2 bases and J dropped 9 bases, with 6 bases sitting between them. The CDR3 runs to 11 residues. CDR1 SGHDT and CDR2 YYEEEE come from the germline V gene.

This clone was seen repeatedly, ten times or more. The rearrangement uses TRBV10-3 and TRBJ2-7, with D tentatively TRBD1 (5 bases). V was clipped by 0 bases and J by 0 bases, with 9 bases between them. CDR1 is ENHRY and CDR2 is SYGVKD in the germline V gene. There are 15 residues in the CDR3. For the CDR3, the DNA is TGTGCCATCAGTGAGTCGACAGCTCTCTCCTACGAGCAGTACTTC. It encodes CAISESTALSYEQYF.

The chain carries TRBV29-1 and TRBJ2-3; D unresolved. The CDR3 consists of 14 residues. The germline V gene encodes CDR1 SQVTM and CDR2 ANQGSEA. Trimming took off 4 bases at V and 2 bases at J, with 13 bases between the two ends. The CDR3 sequence is CSVGFARDTDTQYF. The CDR3, as DNA: TGCAGCGTTGGGTTCGCAAGAGACACAGATACGCAGTATTTT.

This clone occurred a few times. This chain joins TRBV5-1 and TRBJ2-7; 7 nucleotides line up with TRBD1. The CDR3 runs 15 residues. V trimming: 4 bases; J trimming: 5 bases; junction bases outside the gene matches: 12. Germline V gene data show CDR1 as SGHRS and CDR2 as YFSETQ. The CDR3 loop is CASSKGQPAGNEQYF. CDR3 bases: TGCGCCAGCAGCAAGGGACAGCCCGCTGGGAACGAGCAGTACTTC. Together with reference TRBV5-1 and TRBJ2-7, the CDR3 gives the full variable domain: KAGVTQTPRYLIKTRGQQVTLSCSPISGHRSVSWYQQTPGQGLQFLFEYFSETQRNKGNFPGRFSGRQFSNSRSEMNVSTLELGDSALYLCASSKGQPAGNEQYFGPGTRLTVT.

This clone has more than one count but fewer than ten. The CDR3 here is CASSYSGAGKNTF. The CDR3 coding sequence is TGTGCCAGCAGTTACTCGGGGGCAGGGAAGAACACCTTC. The rearrangement joins TRBV6-5 to TRBJ1-2; D is perhaps TRBD1 (6 bases). The CDR3 totals 13 residues. Germline V gene lookup returns CDR1 MNHEY and CDR2 SVGAGI. Trimming left V 0 bases short and J 12 bases short, with 14 bases between.

The chain couples TRBV19 to TRBJ2-4; D perhaps matches TRBD2 (6 bases). CDR1 and CDR2 (germline): LNHDA, SQIVND (reference sequence). The CDR3 length is 19 residues. The V end lost 2 bases, the J end lost 1 base, and 21 bases lay between the germline ends. CDR3 sequence (DNA): TGTGCCAGTAGTATATCTTTAGACGGGGGTAATGGGGCCAAAAACATTCAGTACTTC. Translation: CASSISLDGGNGAKNIQYF.

The rearrangement uses TRBV11-2 and TRBJ2-7; 10 bases line up with TRBD2. J lost 3 bases, V lost 3 bases, and 5 bases had no gene match. This CDR3 has 15 amino acids. Germline loops: CDR1 SGHAT, CDR2 FQNNGV. The CDR3 coding sequence is TGTGCCAGCAGCTTCGGTAGCGGGGGGTTCTACGAGCAGTACTTC. The encoded protein is CASSFGSGGFYEQYF. Combining the CDR3 with reference TRBV11-2 and TRBJ2-7 gives the whole variable domain EAGVAQSPRYKIIEKRQSVAFWCNPISGHATLYWYQQILGQGPKLLIQFQNNGVVDDSQLPKDRFSAERLKGVDSTLKIQPAKLEDSAVYLCASSFGSGGFYEQYFGPGTRLTVT.

This clone was seen repeatedly, ten times or more. The V call is TRBV11-2, the J call TRBJ2-1, with 8 bases matching TRBD1. Germline V gene data show CDR1 as SGHAT and CDR2 as FQNNGV. There are 17 residues in the CDR3. J lost 0 bases, V lost 5 bases, and 9 bases had no gene match. In nucleotides, the CDR3 is TGTGCCAGCAGCGTATGGACAGGGTCGAGCTCCTACAATGAGCAGTTCTTC. Amino acids: CASSVWTGSSSYNEQFF.